This TCR beta chain comes out of a study of T cell changes during pregnancy in multiple sclerosis. Germline lookup yields CDR1 SNHLY and CDR2 FYNNEI. J gave up 6 bases and V 7 bases, and 17 bases lay outside the gene matches. This CDR3 region has 17 residues. The assay was immunoSEQ multiplex PCR, and TCRdb's table has in-frame clones only and misses some. The data show about 83,000 clones, roughly nine tenths seen once. The chain links TRBV2 to TRBJ2-7; 11 bases are shared with TRBD2. This receptor was identified in a female donor in good health, serving as a control in a pregnancy study. Some clones in this sample may be carry-over from other donors' samples. Here the sequenced sample was PBMCs, taken in the first trimester of pregnancy. CDR3 DNA: TGTGCCAGCATGACGCCATCGACTAGCGGGGCCTATGGCGAGCAGTACTTC. This translates into CASMTPSTSGAYGEQYF.